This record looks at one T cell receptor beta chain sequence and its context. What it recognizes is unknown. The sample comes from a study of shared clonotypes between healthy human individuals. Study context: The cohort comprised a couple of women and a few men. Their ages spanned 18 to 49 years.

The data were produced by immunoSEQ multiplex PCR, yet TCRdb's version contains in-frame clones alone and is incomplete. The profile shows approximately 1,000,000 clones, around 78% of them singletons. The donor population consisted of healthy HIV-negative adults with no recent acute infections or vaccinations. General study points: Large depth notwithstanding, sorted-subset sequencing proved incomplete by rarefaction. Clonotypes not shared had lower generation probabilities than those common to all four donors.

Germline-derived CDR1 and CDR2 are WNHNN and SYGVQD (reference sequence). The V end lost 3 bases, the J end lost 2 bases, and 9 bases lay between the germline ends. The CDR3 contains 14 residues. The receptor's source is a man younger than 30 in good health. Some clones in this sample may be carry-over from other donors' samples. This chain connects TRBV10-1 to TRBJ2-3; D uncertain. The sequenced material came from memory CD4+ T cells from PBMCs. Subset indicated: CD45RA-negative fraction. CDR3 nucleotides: TGCGCCAGCAGTGAAAAGTTACTCACAGATACGCAGTATTTT. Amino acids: CASSEKLLTDTQYF.